This entry features one TCR beta chain sequence. Its antigen remains unknown. There are 14 residues in the CDR3. Deletions cut 0 bases from V and 6 bases from J, with 12 bases between. Looked up from germline, CDR1 is SGHAT and CDR2 is FQNNGV. Both 60 Vbeta primers and 13 Jbeta primers went into the PCR. Generated by immunoSEQ multiplex PCR, the TCRdb table keeps only in-frame clones and is missing some. The data show over 150,000 clones, about 82% seen once. This specimen comes from a study of cytomegalovirus exposure and HLA in healthy donors. General study points: A later analysis found most CMV-associated TCR beta chains apparently HLA-restricted. Cytomegalovirus association was assigned to more than 150 TCR beta chains. Published work reported that the classifier diagnosed cytomegalovirus status with high specificity and sensitivity.

The sample consisted of PBMCs. The chain combines TRBV11-2 with TRBJ2-7; D ambiguous. The origin of this receptor is a woman aged 45-60 years in good health and CMV-seropositive. CDR3 bases: TGTGCCAGCAGCTTAGAGATCGTAGTAGTCGAGCAGTACTTC. This encodes CASSLEIVVVEQYF.